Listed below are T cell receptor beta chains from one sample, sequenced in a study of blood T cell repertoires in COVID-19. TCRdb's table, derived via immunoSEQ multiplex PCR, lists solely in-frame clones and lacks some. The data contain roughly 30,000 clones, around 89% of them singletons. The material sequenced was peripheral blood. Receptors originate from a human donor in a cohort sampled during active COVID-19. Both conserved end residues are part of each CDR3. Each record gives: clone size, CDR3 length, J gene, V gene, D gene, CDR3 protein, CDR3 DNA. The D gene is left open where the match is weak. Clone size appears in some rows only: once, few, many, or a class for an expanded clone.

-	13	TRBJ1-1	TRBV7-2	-	CASSALRNTEAFF	TGTGCCAGCAGCGCACTAAGGAACACTGAAGCTTTCTTT
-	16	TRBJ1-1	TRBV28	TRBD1	CASSLAGGLMNTEAFF	TGTGCCAGCAGTTTGGCAGGGGGCCTTATGAACACTGAAGCTTTCTTT
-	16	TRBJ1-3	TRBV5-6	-	CASSPLATATGNTIYF	TGTGCCAGCAGCCCCCTGGCGACAGCAACTGGAAACACCATATATTTT
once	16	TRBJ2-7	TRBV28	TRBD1	CASSTEGTGGGYEQYF	TGTGCCAGCAGTACGGAAGGGACAGGGGGCGGCTACGAGCAGTACTTC
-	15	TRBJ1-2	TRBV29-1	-	CSVPDRTVANYGYTF	TGCAGCGTCCCCGACAGAACCGTAGCTAACTATGGCTACACCTTC
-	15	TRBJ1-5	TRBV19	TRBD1	CASSIVEQGIQPQHF	TGTGCCAGTAGTATAGTGGAACAGGGGATTCAGCCCCAGCATTTT
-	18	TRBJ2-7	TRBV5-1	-	CASSQFVGDTFTAYEQYF	TGCGCCAGCAGCCAATTTGTGGGGGACACCTTCACCGCCTACGAGCAGTACTTC
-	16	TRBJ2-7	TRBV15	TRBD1	CATSRDLGQGTYEQYF	TGTGCCACCAGCAGAGATTTGGGACAGGGAACCTACGAGCAGTACTTC
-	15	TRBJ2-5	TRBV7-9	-	CASSLRRSIQETQYF	TGTGCCAGCAGCTTACGCAGGTCGATACAAGAGACCCAGTACTTC
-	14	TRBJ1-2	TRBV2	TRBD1	CASRGIRGAYGYTF	TGTGCCAGCAGGGGAATCAGGGGGGCCTATGGCTACACCTTC
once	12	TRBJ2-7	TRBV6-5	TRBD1	CASSTDRGGLYF	TGTGCCAGCAGTACCGACAGGGGCGGACTGTACTTC
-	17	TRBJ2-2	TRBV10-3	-	CAISESRKGGRAGELFF	TGTGCCATCAGTGAGTCTCGGAAGGGAGGTCGCGCCGGGGAGCTGTTTTTT
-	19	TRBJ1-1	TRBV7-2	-	CASSLGQRPDRLMNTEAFF	TGTGCCAGCAGCTTAGGTCAGAGGCCTGACCGCCTTATGAACACTGAAGCTTTCTTT
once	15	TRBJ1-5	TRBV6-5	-	CASAKGERGNQPQHF	TGTGCCAGCGCCAAAGGGGAAAGGGGAAATCAGCCCCAGCATTTT
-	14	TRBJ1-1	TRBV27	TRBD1	CASSDRGGNTEAFF	TGTGCCAGCAGTGACAGGGGTGGGAACACTGAAGCTTTCTTT
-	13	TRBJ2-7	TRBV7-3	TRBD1	CASSWDRGYEQYF	TGTGCCAGCAGCTGGGACAGGGGGTACGAGCAGTACTTC
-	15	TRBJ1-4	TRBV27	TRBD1	CASSLQGQINEKLFF	TGTGCCAGCAGTTTGCAGGGACAGATTAATGAAAAACTGTTTTTT
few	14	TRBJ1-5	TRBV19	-	CATNGENSNQPQHF	TGTGCCACCAATGGGGAGAATAGCAATCAGCCCCAGCATTTT
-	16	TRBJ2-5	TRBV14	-	CASSRNRNSYQETQYF	TGTGCCAGCAGCCGAAACCGGAACAGCTACCAAGAGACCCAGTACTTC
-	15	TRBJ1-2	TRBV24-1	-	CATSDSGGQIYGYTF	TGTGCCACCAGTGACTCAGGAGGGCAGATCTATGGCTACACCTTC
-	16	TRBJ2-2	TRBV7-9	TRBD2	CASSSPLAGVTGELFF	TGTGCCAGCAGCTCCCCCCTAGCGGGGGTTACCGGGGAGCTGTTTTTT
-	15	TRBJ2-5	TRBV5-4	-	CASSLAPDRPETQYF	TGTGCCAGCAGCTTGGCCCCAGACAGGCCAGAGACCCAGTACTTC
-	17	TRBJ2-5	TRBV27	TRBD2	CASSFGLAGGREETQYF	TGTGCCAGCAGTTTCGGGCTAGCGGGGGGACGAGAAGAGACCCAGTACTTC
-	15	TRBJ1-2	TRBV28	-	CASSLSPQVNYGYTF	TGTGCCAGCAGTTTATCCCCACAGGTTAACTATGGCTACACCTTC
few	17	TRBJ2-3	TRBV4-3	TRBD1	CASSQLTGGTGTDTQYF	TGCGCCAGCAGCCAACTAACAGGGGGCACTGGCACAGATACGCAGTATTTT
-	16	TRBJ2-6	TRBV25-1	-	CASSERNRAGANVLTF	TGTGCCAGCAGTGAAAGGAACAGGGCTGGGGCCAACGTCCTGACTTTC
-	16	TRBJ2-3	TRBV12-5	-	CASGLVAGWRSDTQYF	TGTGCTAGTGGTTTGGTCGCGGGGTGGAGGTCAGATACGCAGTATTTT
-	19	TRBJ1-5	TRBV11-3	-	CASSFHGPRAGDGNQPQHF	TGTGCCAGCAGCTTCCATGGGCCCAGGGCTGGTGACGGCAATCAGCCCCAGCATTTT
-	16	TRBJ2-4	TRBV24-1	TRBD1	CATSDPQGDGKDIQYF	TGTGCCACCAGTGATCCACAGGGGGATGGAAAAGACATTCAGTACTTC
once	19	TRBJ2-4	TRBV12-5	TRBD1	CASGLATGTGVIVKNIQYF	TGTGCTAGTGGTTTGGCAACCGGGACAGGGGTAATTGTCAAAAACATTCAGTACTTC
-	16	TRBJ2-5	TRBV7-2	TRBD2	CASSTRTSGGLETQYF	TGTGCCAGCAGCACCCGGACTAGCGGGGGCCTTGAGACCCAGTACTTC
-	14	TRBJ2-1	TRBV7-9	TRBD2	CASSQAGGPNEQFF	TGTGCCAGCAGTCAAGCGGGGGGACCCAATGAGCAGTTCTTC
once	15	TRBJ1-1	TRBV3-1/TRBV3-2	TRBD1	CASSLGDRDLLGAFF	TGTGCCAGCAGCCTCGGGGACAGGGACCTTTTAGGAGCTTTCTTT
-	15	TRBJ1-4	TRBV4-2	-	CASSQVGEGGEKLFF	TGTGCCAGCAGCCAAGTGGGGGAGGGTGGGGAAAAACTGTTTTTT
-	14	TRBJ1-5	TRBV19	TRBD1	CASKIGQGDQPQHF	TGTGCCAGTAAAATAGGACAGGGAGATCAGCCCCAGCATTTT
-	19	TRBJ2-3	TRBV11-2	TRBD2	CASSYRDIPGLAGGDTQYF	TGTGCCAGCAGCTATAGAGACATTCCGGGACTAGCGGGGGGCGATACGCAGTATTTT
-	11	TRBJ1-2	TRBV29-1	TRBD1	CSVGTGNGYTF	TGCAGCGTGGGGACAGGGAATGGCTACACCTTC
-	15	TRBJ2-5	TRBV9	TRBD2	CASSVTSNLGETQYF	TGTGCCAGCAGCGTGACTAGCAATCTTGGGGAGACCCAGTACTTC
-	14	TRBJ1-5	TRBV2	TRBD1	CASTGQSSNQPQHF	TGTGCCAGCACGGGACAGAGTAGCAATCAGCCCCAGCATTTT
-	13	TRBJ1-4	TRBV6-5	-	CASTLGGREKLFF	TGTGCCAGCACCCTGGGGGGGCGAGAAAAACTGTTTTTT
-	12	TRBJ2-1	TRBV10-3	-	CAISGDSPGQFF	TGTGCCATCAGCGGGGACTCTCCGGGGCAGTTCTTC
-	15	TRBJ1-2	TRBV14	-	CASSQSGPTNYGYTF	TGTGCCAGCAGCCAGAGCGGGCCGACAAACTATGGCTACACCTTC
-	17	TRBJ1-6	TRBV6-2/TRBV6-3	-	CASSYGAATKGDSPLHF	TGTGCCAGCAGTTACGGGGCCGCCACCAAGGGTGATTCACCCCTCCACTTT
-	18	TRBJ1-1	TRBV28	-	CASSSSFWRGLMNTEAFF	TGTGCCAGCAGTTCATCCTTCTGGAGGGGTCTCATGAACACTGAAGCTTTCTTT